The next 27 T cell receptor beta chains were all read from a single sample in a study of response to subunit inactivated influenza vaccine. A single record per CDR3 protein comes from TCRdb applying MiXCR to the RT-PCR reads. The sample contains about 480,000 distinct CDR3 sequences, over 9.5% of which appear only once. The sequencing used PBMCs from blood, collected about 40 days after vaccination. The receptor set was obtained from a man aged 45-65 years who received an inactivated influenza vaccine.

The rearrangement uses TRBV12-3 or TRBV12-4 and TRBJ1-6; possible D gene TRBD1, 6 bases. This CDR3 is built from 13 residues. Between the trimmed V and J ends, which lost 5 bases and 9 bases, there was a span of 11 bases. The CDR3 protein is CASSSGQISPLHF. DNA for the CDR3: TGTGCCAGCAGTAGCGGACAGATTTCACCCCTCCACTTT.

The V and J genes are TRBV19 and TRBJ2-7; 9 nucleotides match TRBD1. Germline lookup yields CDR1 LNHDA and CDR2 SQIVND (reference sequence). V dropped 5 bases and J dropped 5; count of bases not matched to a gene: 10. The CDR3 consists of 15 residues. The CDR3 is CASSPARDRVNEQYF. DNA for the CDR3: TGTGCCAGTAGTCCTGCCCGGGACAGGGTCAACGAGCAGTACTTC.

There are many counts of this clonotype. CDR3 region: CASSLSHSSYNSPLHF. In nucleotides, the CDR3 is TGTGCCAGCAGCTTATCTCACAGCTCCTATAATTCACCCCTCCACTTT. This chain joins TRBV7-2 and TRBJ1-6, with D uncertain. The CDR3 contains 16 residues. The V gene's germline CDR1 is SGHTA and CDR2 FQGNSA. V shed 2 bases and J shed 0 bases, with 8 bases lying between them.

This clonotype has a handful of counts. This sequence joins TRBV20-1 and TRBJ2-2; D is unclear. Germline CDR1 DFQATT, CDR2 SNEGSKA (reference sequence). This CDR3 has 15 residues. V lost 3 bases and J 2 bases, leaving 13 bases between the germline ends. The CDR3 sequence is CSARVSTTNTGELFF. CDR3 nucleotide sequence: TGCAGTGCTAGGGTATCTACCACTAACACCGGGGAGCTGTTTTTT.

The genes are TRBV7-9 and TRBJ2-4; weak D call: TRBD1 (7 bases). Per the germline V gene, CDR1 is SEHNR and CDR2 is FQNEAQ (reference sequence). The CDR3 has 16 amino acids. With 7 bases removed from V and 2 bases from J, the gap between germline ends came to 18 bases. The CDR3 nucleotides read TGTGCCAGCACCCCTCAGGGGGGCGCCTCCAAAAACATTCAGTACTTC. The encoded protein is CASTPQGGASKNIQYF.

In this sample, this clonotype turned up many times. The chain has TRBV5-1 and TRBJ2-7; 13 bases match TRBD2. This CDR3 is built from 14 residues. Germline V lookup: CDR1 SGHRS, CDR2 YFSETQ. The V and J ends lost 4 bases and 5 bases, in that order; junction bases with no gene match: 3. In DNA form, the CDR3 reads TGCGCCAGCAGCGCAGGACTAGCGGGGGACGAGCAGTACTTC. It specifies CASSAGLAGDEQYF.

This clonotype was detected only a few times. The chain recombines TRBV12-3 or TRBV12-4 with TRBJ2-6; D is perhaps TRBD2 (5 bases). Trimming left V 1 base short and J 0 bases short, with 7 bases between. There are 16 residues in the CDR3. The CDR3 nucleotides are TGTGCCAGCAGTTTAGGCGCGGGCTCTGGGGCCAACGTCCTGACTTTC. Protein sequence: CASSLGAGSGANVLTF.

This clonotype was detected ten times or more. The chain has TRBV12-3 or TRBV12-4 and TRBJ1-6, with 10 bases fitting TRBD1. V was clipped by 6 bases and J by 8 bases; unmatched bases: 4. The CDR3 extends over 14 amino acids. In DNA form, the CDR3 reads TGTGCCAGCAGGCTGGGGACAGGGGATTCACCCCTCCACTTT. This codes for CASRLGTGDSPLHF.

This clonotype was seen a handful of times. The chain recombines TRBV4-1 with TRBJ2-1, with D unclear. V was pared by 3 bases and J by 4 bases, with 22 bases between. The germline CDR1 and CDR2 sequences are MGHRA and YSYEKL. CDR3 length: 18 residues. In nucleotides, the CDR3 is TGCGCCAGCAGCCAGGCCCGTCTCCGACAAACTTTATACAATGAGCAGTTCTTC. The encoded protein is CASSQARLRQTLYNEQFF.

This clonotype has a handful of counts. This chain connects TRBV4-1 to TRBJ2-7, with 7 bases matching TRBD1. Germline loops: CDR1 MGHRA, CDR2 YSYEKL. CDR3 length: 14 residues. V shed 3 bases, J shed 6 bases, and the junction held 8 bases outside the gene matches. As DNA, the CDR3 is TGCGCCAGCAGCCAGTGGAGTGAGGGGGCCGAGCAGTACTTC. Translated, it gives CASSQWSEGAEQYF.

A note on this clonotype: A single base separates this from a much larger clone, so it may be a read error. This chain connects TRBV5-1 to TRBJ2-1, with 9 positions matching TRBD2. V trimming: 8 bases; J trimming: 4 bases; junction bases outside the gene matches: 10. The CDR3 totals 15 residues. Per germline, CDR1 SGHRS and CDR2 YFSETQ. CDR3 in amino acids: CARSHRTSEYNEQFF. The CDR3 DNA reads as TGCGCCAGGAGCCACCGGACTAGCGAGTACAATGAGCAGTTCTTC.

A few counts support this clonotype. The chain has TRBV3-1 and TRBJ1-6; no firm D call. Trimming shortened V by 0 bases and J by 9 bases, and 6 bases separated the two germline ends. CDR3 size: 13 residues. Per germline, CDR1 LGHDT and CDR2 YNNKEL (reference sequence). The CDR3 nucleotides are TGTGCCAGCAGCCAAGATCCGAGTTCACCCCTCCACTTT. It encodes CASSQDPSSPLHF.

In DNA form, the CDR3 reads TGTGCCAGCAGTGTGAGACGCCAAGAGACCCAGTACTTC. It codes for CASSVRRQETQYF. The chain recombines TRBV2 with TRBJ2-5; D gene ambiguous. The germline gives CDR1 SNHLY, CDR2 FYNNEI. CDR3 length equals 13 residues. Deletions cut 4 bases from V and 1 base from J, with 7 bases between.

This clonotype has a count of ten or more. The gene calls are TRBV10-3 and TRBJ1-1; D is uncertain. V dropped 2 bases and J dropped 2 bases, with 12 bases sitting between them. The germline CDR1 and CDR2 sequences are ENHRY and SYGVKD. The CDR3 is 15 residues long. The CDR3 here is CAISEAVSGNTEAFF. For the CDR3, the DNA is TGTGCCATCAGTGAGGCAGTTTCAGGAAACACTGAAGCTTTCTTT.

The rearrangement uses TRBV24-1 and TRBJ1-5; D is possibly TRBD1 (6 bases). CDR3 length: 15 amino acids. The germline CDR1 and CDR2 sequences are KGHDR and SFDVKD. Trimming removed 6 bases from V and 5 bases from J, with 16 bases in between. For the CDR3, the DNA is TGTGCCACCAGTCCCGGGACACCGTATTATCAGCCCCAGCATTTT. This translates into CATSPGTPYYQPQHF.

The sample holds a few counts of this clonotype. V and J are TRBV15 and TRBJ1-6, with D perhaps TRBD1 (6 bases). The CDR3 length is 17 residues. CDR1 and CDR2 (germline): LNHNV, YYDKDF (reference sequence). V lost 3 bases and J 10 bases, leaving 22 bases between the germline ends. CDR3 in DNA: TGTGCCACCAGCAGGTTCGAACAGGGTCATGGCTGGTCACCCCTCCACTTT. Its protein is CATSRFEQGHGWSPLHF.

This clonotype occurred a few times. The chain has TRBV12-3 or TRBV12-4 and TRBJ2-7, with D possibly TRBD1 on 6 matching bases. CDR3 length equals 13 residues. V dropped 6 bases and J dropped 3 bases, with 12 bases sitting between them. CDR3 coding DNA: TGTGCCAGCAGCCCACAGGGAAACTACGAGCAGTACTTC. Translating it yields CASSPQGNYEQYF.

This clonotype was found a few times. The rearrangement joins TRBV10-3 to TRBJ1-1; TRBD1 agrees at 9 bases. V was clipped by 3 bases and J by 3 bases; unmatched bases: 8. Per germline, CDR1 ENHRY and CDR2 SYGVKD. This CDR3 has 16 amino acids. The CDR3 region has the DNA TGTGCCATCAGTGATACTCGGACAGGGGATTACACTGAAGCTTTCTTT. Amino acids: CAISDTRTGDYTEAFF.

The rearrangement joins TRBV13 to TRBJ2-3; maybe TRBD2 (6 bases). CDR1 is PRHDT, CDR2 FYEKMQ, per germline (reference sequence). There are 15 residues in the CDR3. The V end lost 5 bases, the J end lost 2 bases, and 14 bases lay between the germline ends. The CDR3 nucleotides are TGTGCCAGCAGCCCCGGGACTGCGGACACAGATACGCAGTATTTT. Residues: CASSPGTADTDTQYF.

This chain joins TRBV28 and TRBJ2-1, with D perhaps matching TRBD2 (5 bases). The V and J ends lost 10 bases and 0 bases respectively, with 22 bases between them. The CDR3 is 17 residues long. Germline-derived CDR1 and CDR2 are MDHEN and SYDVKM. CDR3 residues: CATAPGGWRSSYNEQFF. DNA of the CDR3: TGTGCCACCGCGCCCGGAGGTTGGCGTAGCTCCTACAATGAGCAGTTCTTC.

The V call is TRBV5-4, the J call TRBJ2-1; 11 nucleotides line up with TRBD1. Germline trimming cut 0 bases from V and 12 bases from J; bases unmatched to any gene: 14. The CDR3 has 17 amino acids. Germline CDR1 and CDR2: SGHNT and YYREEE (reference sequence). The CDR3 nucleotides read TGTGCCAGCAGCTTGGCTAATCGGGGACAGGGGGGCTCGGGGCAGTTCTTC. Protein product: CASSLANRGQGGSGQFF.

The J gene is TRBJ1-4, the V gene TRBV5-1, with TRBD1 as a possible D gene (5 bases). The length of the CDR3 is 14 residues. V lost 4 bases and J lost 5, with 12 bases in between. Germline values: CDR1 SGHRS, CDR2 YFSETQ. The CDR3 is CASSVTAGNEKLFF. The CDR3 DNA reads as TGCGCCAGCAGCGTGACAGCGGGGAATGAAAAACTGTTTTTT.

This clonotype came up many times. The V and J genes are TRBV5-5 and TRBJ2-1, with TRBD1 matching over 8 bases. Germline V gene data show CDR1 as SGHKS and CDR2 as YYEKEE (reference sequence). The CDR3 extends over 17 amino acids. The junction had 9 bases not matched to a gene; V was cut back by 1 base and J by 3 bases. The CDR3 bases are TGTGCCAGCAGCTTGTGGACAGGGTTTAACGTCTACAATGAGCAGTTCTTC. It codes for CASSLWTGFNVYNEQFF.

The chain carries TRBV5-1 and TRBJ2-1; D possibly corresponds to TRBD2 (5 bases). The CDR3 sequence is 15 residues long. Germline CDR1 and CDR2: SGHRS and YFSETQ. Trimming took 0 bases from V and 7 from J, leaving 14 bases between them. CDR3 in amino acids: CASSLGPSLGNEQFF. CDR3 DNA: TGCGCCAGCAGCTTGGGTCCTAGCCTCGGAAATGAGCAGTTCTTC.

V gene TRBV11-1 combines with J gene TRBJ2-4; a weak D match, TRBD1 (6 bases). V was shortened by 0 bases and J by 4 bases, with 22 bases between the two germline ends. The CDR3 length is 19 residues. Germline CDR1 SGHAT, CDR2 FQDESV (reference sequence). The DNA of the CDR3 is TGTGCCAGCAGCTTAGCGTCTGATTTGTCGGGACACCTTAAAAACATTCAGTACTTC. This encodes CASSLASDLSGHLKNIQYF.

The CDR3 sequence is CASSPRTGLANTGELFF. The CDR3 DNA reads as TGTGCCAGCAGCCCAAGGACAGGGCTCGCGAACACCGGGGAGCTGTTTTTT. The gene calls are TRBV7-8 and TRBJ2-2; 8 bases are shared with TRBD1. The V gene end was trimmed by 5 bases and the J gene end by 0 bases; junction bases not matched to a gene: 8. The CDR3 is made up of 17 amino acids. The germline gives CDR1 SGHVS, CDR2 FQNEAQ. The full variable domain, with the rest looked up from reference TRBV7-8 and TRBJ2-2, is GAGVSQSPRYKVAKRGQDVALRCDPISGHVSLFWYQQALGQGPEFLTYFQNEAQLDKSGLPSDRFFAERPEGSVSTLKIQRTQQEDSAVYLCASSPRTGLANTGELFFGEGSRLTVL.

In its sample, this clonotype was seen a few times. The chain has TRBV4-3 and TRBJ2-5; no clear D. This CDR3 has 13 amino acids. Looked up from germline, CDR1 is LGHNA and CDR2 is YSLEER. Trimming took 0 bases from V and 5 from J, leaving 7 bases between them. CDR3 DNA: TGCGCCAGCAGCCAAGATCGGTCGGAGACCCAGTACTTC. The encoded protein is CASSQDRSETQYF.